This TCR beta chain appears in the sequencing data of a study of a mutant IDH1 vaccine in newly diagnosed glioma. The wider study: Earlier care involved radiotherapy, temozolomide, or both, and the majority received both.

Time point noted: baseline, week 1 (first vaccination visit). Treatment reported: pre-vaccination baseline after standard-of-care therapy. Astrocytomas found in donors were new, WHO grade 3 or 4, IDH1-mutant and ATRX-lost. The data were produced by immunoSEQ multiplex PCR, yet TCRdb's version contains in-frame clones alone and is incomplete. The sample carries about 98,000 clones, about 87% recorded once. General study results and limits: With respect to changes in top peripheral T cell clonotypes, pseudoprogression seemed unrelated.

The J segment lost 1 base and the V segment lost 5 bases, leaving 5 bases of the junction unmatched. Germline lookup yields CDR1 LNHDA and CDR2 SQIVND (reference sequence). The CDR3 has 15 residues. Note on this clone: Its antigen is as yet unknown.

Specimen: PBMCs, collected from a glioma patient treated with radiotherapy, temozolomide or both. The chain carries TRBV19 and TRBJ2-3, with TRBD2 matching 8 bases. The origin of this receptor is a woman aged 50 to 60 with glioma. CDR3 residues: CASSRGGARTDTQYF. The CDR3 DNA is TGTGCCAGTAGTCGGGGGGGGGCCCGCACAGATACGCAGTATTTT.